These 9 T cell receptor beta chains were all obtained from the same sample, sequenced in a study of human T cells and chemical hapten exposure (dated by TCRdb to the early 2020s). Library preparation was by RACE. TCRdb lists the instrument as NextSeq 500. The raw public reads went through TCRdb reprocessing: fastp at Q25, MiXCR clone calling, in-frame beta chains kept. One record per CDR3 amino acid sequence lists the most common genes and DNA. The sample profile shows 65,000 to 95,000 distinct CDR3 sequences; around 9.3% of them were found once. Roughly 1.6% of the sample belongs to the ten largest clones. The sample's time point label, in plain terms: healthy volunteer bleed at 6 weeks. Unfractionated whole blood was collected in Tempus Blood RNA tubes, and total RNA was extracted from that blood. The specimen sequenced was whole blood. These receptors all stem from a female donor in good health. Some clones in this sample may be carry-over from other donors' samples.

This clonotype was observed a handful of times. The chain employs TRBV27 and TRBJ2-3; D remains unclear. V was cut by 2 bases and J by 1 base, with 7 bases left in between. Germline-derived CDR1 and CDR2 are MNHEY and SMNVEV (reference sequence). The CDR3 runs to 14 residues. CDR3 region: CASSLNTGTDTQYF. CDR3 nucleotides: TGTGCCAGCAGTTTAAACACCGGCACAGATACGCAGTATTTT.

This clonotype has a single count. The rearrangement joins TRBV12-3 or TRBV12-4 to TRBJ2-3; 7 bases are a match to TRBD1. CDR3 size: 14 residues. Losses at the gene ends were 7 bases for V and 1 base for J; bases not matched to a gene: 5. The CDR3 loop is CASKATGCTDTQYF. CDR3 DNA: TGTGCCAGCAAAGCGACAGGGTGCACAGATACGCAGTATTTT.

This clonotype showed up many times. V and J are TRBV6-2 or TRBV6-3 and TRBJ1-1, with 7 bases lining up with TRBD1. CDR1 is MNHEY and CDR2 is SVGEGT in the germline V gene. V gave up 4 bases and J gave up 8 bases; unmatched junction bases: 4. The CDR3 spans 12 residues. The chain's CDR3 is CASSFGTVEAFF. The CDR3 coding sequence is TGTGCCAGCAGTTTTGGGACAGTCGAAGCTTTCTTT.

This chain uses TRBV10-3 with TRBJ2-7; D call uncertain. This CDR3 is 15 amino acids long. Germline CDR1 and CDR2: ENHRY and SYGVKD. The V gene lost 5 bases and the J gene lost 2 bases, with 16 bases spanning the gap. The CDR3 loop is CAISQIQNNTYEQYF. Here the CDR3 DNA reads TGTGCCATCAGTCAAATACAGAACAATACCTACGAGCAGTACTTC.

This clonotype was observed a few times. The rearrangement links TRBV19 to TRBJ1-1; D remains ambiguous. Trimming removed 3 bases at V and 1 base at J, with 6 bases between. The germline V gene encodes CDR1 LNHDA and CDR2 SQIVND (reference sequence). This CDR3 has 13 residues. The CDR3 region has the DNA TGTGCCAGTAGTATTTGGGGGAACACTGAAGCTTTCTTT. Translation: CASSIWGNTEAFF.

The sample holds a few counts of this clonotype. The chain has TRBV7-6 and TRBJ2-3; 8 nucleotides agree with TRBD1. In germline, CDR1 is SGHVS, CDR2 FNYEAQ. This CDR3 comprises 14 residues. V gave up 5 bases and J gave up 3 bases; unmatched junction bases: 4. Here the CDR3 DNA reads TGTGCCAGCAGCCACGGACAGGGAACAGATACGCAGTATTTT. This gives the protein CASSHGQGTDTQYF.

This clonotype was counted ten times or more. CDR3 in DNA: TGTGCCAGCAGCTTTAGGCCCGATTGGAGATTCGGGGGGGGGACCCAGTACTTC. It translates to CASSFRPDWRFGGGTQYF. The V and J genes are TRBV11-2 and TRBJ2-5; 8 positions agree with TRBD2. Germline values: CDR1 SGHAT, CDR2 FQNNGV. The CDR3 runs to 18 residues. Germline trimming cut 3 bases from V and 7 bases from J; bases unmatched to any gene: 19.

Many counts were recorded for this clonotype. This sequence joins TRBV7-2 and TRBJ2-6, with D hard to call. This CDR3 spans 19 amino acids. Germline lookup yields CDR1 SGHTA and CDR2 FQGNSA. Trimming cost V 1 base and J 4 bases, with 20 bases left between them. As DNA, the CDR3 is TGTGCCAGCAGCTTAGTCGGGTCGGCAAGTGGGGTCGGGGCCAACGTCCTGACTTTC. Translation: CASSLVGSASGVGANVLTF.

CDR3 nucleotides: TGTGCCAGCAGCAAAGGACAGGGCTATAATTCACCCCTCCACTTT. Amino acid sequence: CASSKGQGYNSPLHF. The chain has TRBV12-3 or TRBV12-4 and TRBJ1-6, with 8 positions matching TRBD1. Losses at the gene ends were 6 bases for V and 3 bases for J; bases not matched to a gene: 4. The CDR3 sequence is 15 residues long.